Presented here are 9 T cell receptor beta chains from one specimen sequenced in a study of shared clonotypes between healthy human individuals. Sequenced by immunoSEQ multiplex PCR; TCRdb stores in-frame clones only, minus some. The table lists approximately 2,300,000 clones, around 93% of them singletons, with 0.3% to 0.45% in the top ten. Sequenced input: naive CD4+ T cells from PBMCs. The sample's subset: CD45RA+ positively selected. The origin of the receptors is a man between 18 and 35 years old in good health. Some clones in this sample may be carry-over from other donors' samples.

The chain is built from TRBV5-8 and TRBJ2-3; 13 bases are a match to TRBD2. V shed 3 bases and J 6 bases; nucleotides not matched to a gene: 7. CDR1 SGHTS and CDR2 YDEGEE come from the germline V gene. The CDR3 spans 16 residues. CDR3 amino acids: CASSSGLAGVLDTQYF. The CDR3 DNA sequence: TGTGCCAGCAGCTCAGGACTAGCGGGAGTTTTGGATACGCAGTATTTT.

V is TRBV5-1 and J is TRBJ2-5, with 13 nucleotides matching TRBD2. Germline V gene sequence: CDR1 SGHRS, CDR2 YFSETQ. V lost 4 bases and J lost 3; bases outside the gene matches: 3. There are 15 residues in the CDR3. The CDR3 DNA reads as TGCGCCAGCAGCGTCGGACTAGCGGGGGAAGAGACCCAGTACTTC. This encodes CASSVGLAGEETQYF.

The CDR3: CASSSLPGTGEADTQYF. Here the CDR3 DNA reads TGTGCCAGCAGCTCGCTACCGGGGACGGGGGAGGCAGATACGCAGTATTTT. The chain links TRBV7-9 to TRBJ2-3; a possible D gene is TRBD2 (6 bases). Per germline, CDR1 SEHNR and CDR2 FQNEAQ (reference sequence). Deletions cut 4 bases from V and 4 bases from J, with 21 bases between. The CDR3 consists of 17 residues.

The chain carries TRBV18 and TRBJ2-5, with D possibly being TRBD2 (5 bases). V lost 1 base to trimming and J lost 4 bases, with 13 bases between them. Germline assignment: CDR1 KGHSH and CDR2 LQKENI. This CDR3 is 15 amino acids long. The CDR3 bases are TGTGCCAGCTCACCACGACTACCTGCTGGAGAGACCCAGTACTTC. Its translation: CASSPRLPAGETQYF.

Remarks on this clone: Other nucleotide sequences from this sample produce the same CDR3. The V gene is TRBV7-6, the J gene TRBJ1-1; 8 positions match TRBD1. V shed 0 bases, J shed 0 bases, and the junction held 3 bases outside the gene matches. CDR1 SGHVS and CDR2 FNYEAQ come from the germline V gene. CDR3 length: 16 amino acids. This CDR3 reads CASSLAQGAMNTEAFF. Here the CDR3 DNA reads TGTGCCAGCAGCTTAGCGCAGGGGGCCATGAACACTGAAGCTTTCTTT. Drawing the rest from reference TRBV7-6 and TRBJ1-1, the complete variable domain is GAGVSQSPRYKVTKRGQDVALRCDPISGHVSLYWYRQALGQGPEFLTYFNYEAQQDKSGLPNDRFSAERPEGSISTLTIQRTEQRDSAMYRCASSLAQGAMNTEAFFGQGTRLTVV.

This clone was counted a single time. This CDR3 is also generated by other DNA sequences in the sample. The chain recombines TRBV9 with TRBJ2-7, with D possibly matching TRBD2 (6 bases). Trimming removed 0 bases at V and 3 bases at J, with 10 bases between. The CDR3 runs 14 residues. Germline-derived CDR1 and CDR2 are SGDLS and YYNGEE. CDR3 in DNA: TGTGCCAGCAGCGTAGCGGTCGGGAGCTACGAGCAGTACTTC. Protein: CASSVAVGSYEQYF.

In DNA form, the CDR3 reads TGTGCCAGCAGTGGAAGTCGGGCGGGGAACACTGAAGCTTTCTTT. Translation gives CASSGSRAGNTEAFF. V and J are TRBV6-1 and TRBJ1-1; D not resolved. Germline lookup yields CDR1 MNHNS and CDR2 SASEGT. V lost 4 bases and J 1 base, leaving 13 bases between the germline ends. The CDR3 is made up of 15 amino acids.

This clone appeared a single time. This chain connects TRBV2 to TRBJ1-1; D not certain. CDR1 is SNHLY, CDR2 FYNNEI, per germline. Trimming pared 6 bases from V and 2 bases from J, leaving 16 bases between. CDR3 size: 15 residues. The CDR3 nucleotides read TGTGCCAGCAGCAATAACGGTCTCGGCAACACTGAAGCTTTCTTT. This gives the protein CASSNNGLGNTEAFF.

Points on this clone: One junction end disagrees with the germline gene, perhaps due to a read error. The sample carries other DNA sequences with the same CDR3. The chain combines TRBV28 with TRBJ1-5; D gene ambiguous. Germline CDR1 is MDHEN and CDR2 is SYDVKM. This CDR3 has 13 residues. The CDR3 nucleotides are TGTGCCAGCAGTAGTACTCAACTTCAGCCTCAGCATTTT. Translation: CASSSTQLQPQHF.